This T cell receptor beta chain is drawn from a study of blood T cell repertoires in COVID-19. Study context: Researchers got acute and convalescent COVID-19 samples from the United States, Italy and Spain. From T cells, B-cell-depleted T cells, or PBMCs came the material, which was cDNA or gDNA.

Authors' data handling: Counts of nucleated cells, estimated from reference gene primer amplification, were obtained. The table came from immunoSEQ multiplex PCR; TCRdb's copy has only in-frame clones and leaves some out. V, J and clone size are those of that table, while D and trimming were read from the DNA. This table holds 190,000 or so clones, more than 70% found once. Per germline, CDR1 MNHEY and CDR2 SMNVEV (reference sequence). V gave up 5 bases and J gave up 4 bases; unmatched junction bases: 6. This CDR3 spans 14 amino acids. This rearrangement joins TRBV27 to TRBJ2-3; 7 bases are shared with TRBD1. What was sequenced was peripheral blood. This TCR was sampled from a woman in her twenties or thirties with acute or convalescent COVID-19. The CDR3 protein is CASSVIQGPDTQYF. CDR3 nucleotide sequence: TGTGCCAGCAGTGTCATACAGGGGCCAGATACGCAGTATTTT.